This TCR beta chain emerged from a study of CD8+ T cells in alopecia areata. CDR1 and CDR2 (germline): SEHNR, FQNEAQ (reference sequence). V was pared by 1 base and J by 8 bases, with 9 bases between. This CDR3 region has 13 residues. RNA extraction was followed by reverse transcription into cDNA, which acted as the sequencing template. Only in-frame clones appear in the TCRdb table, and some are missing; sequencing was by immunoSEQ multiplex PCR. The sample lists 130,000 or so clones, roughly 86% seen once, with about 13% in the top ten. The treatment here: oral pan-JAK inhibitor, 5-10 mg twice daily.

This TCR was recovered from a human donor with alopecia areata. The sequenced sample was CD8+ T cells sorted from blood, obtained at week 4, from a patient treated with tofacitinib. The chain uses TRBV7-9 and TRBJ2-1; no reliable D call. CDR3 region: CASSLVVADEQFF. CDR3 nucleotide sequence: TGTGCCAGCAGCTTAGTGGTAGCTGATGAGCAGTTCTTC.